These T cell receptor beta chains were read from a single sample in a study of vaccination and CD4 T cells after COVID-19. TCRdb reprocessed the PCR reads with MiXCR, giving one entry per CDR3 protein. The table shows fewer than 13,000 distinct CDR3 sequences, with 34% occurring only once. Their antigens are not known. Input material: CD4+ T cells from blood, cultured in vitro. These receptor sequences come from a human donor in good health. Each CDR3 is given without its conserved first and last residue. The order of the fields is clone size, V gene, J gene, CDR3 protein. Clone size, where shown, is once, few, many, or a class for clones that have expanded.

clone size: medium-sized; V gene: TRBV5-6; J gene: TRBJ1-2; CDR3 protein: ASSLAGTGRGYT
clone size: few; V gene: TRBV7-9; J gene: TRBJ1-6; CDR3 protein: ASSVTGGNSPLH
clone size: .; V gene: TRBV6-1; J gene: TRBJ2-1; CDR3 protein: ATLRTGGSGEQF
clone size: few; V gene: TRBV2; J gene: TRBJ2-1; CDR3 protein: ASSGDSQGQF
clone size: .; V gene: TRBV6-4; J gene: TRBJ2-1; CDR3 protein: ASSDGTYNEQF
clone size: .; V gene: TRBV7-9; J gene: TRBJ2-3; CDR3 protein: ASSRERGTDTQY
clone size: medium-sized; V gene: TRBV6-5; J gene: TRBJ2-5; CDR3 protein: ASSYSWTSGKGTQY
clone size: .; V gene: TRBV5-1; J gene: TRBJ2-7; CDR3 protein: ASSALGGFRESPHEQY
clone size: .; V gene: TRBV18; J gene: TRBJ1-5; CDR3 protein: ASSPQETGVPQH
clone size: few; V gene: TRBV27; J gene: TRBJ2-7; CDR3 protein: ASSPAEAVAYEQY
clone size: .; V gene: TRBV6-2/TRBV6-3; J gene: TRBJ2-3; CDR3 protein: ASKQLAGVTDTQY
clone size: .; V gene: TRBV7-9; J gene: TRBJ2-3; CDR3 protein: ASSASRELTDTQY
clone size: few; V gene: TRBV6-1; J gene: TRBJ1-1; CDR3 protein: ASSERVFLLEAF
clone size: .; V gene: TRBV20-1; J gene: TRBJ1-2; CDR3 protein: SARAAGSGFNYGYT
clone size: .; V gene: TRBV19; J gene: TRBJ2-1; CDR3 protein: ACRRTSGNSYNEQF
clone size: .; V gene: TRBV28; J gene: TRBJ2-7; CDR3 protein: ASSSIGGGQEQY
clone size: .; V gene: TRBV6-2/TRBV6-3; J gene: TRBJ2-7; CDR3 protein: ASKLAGGRGEQY
clone size: once; V gene: TRBV28; J gene: TRBJ2-7; CDR3 protein: ASSLGLKDYEQY
clone size: few; V gene: TRBV20-1; J gene: TRBJ2-7; CDR3 protein: SARDTPLLY
clone size: .; V gene: TRBV6-1; J gene: TRBJ1-5; CDR3 protein: ASRPQGINQPQH
clone size: .; V gene: TRBV11-3; J gene: TRBJ1-2; CDR3 protein: ASSLAQGEGYGYT
clone size: .; V gene: TRBV20-1; J gene: TRBJ2-5; CDR3 protein: SAAALAGLIGWTQY
clone size: few; V gene: TRBV20-1; J gene: TRBJ1-1; CDR3 protein: SARDWGGVNTEAF
clone size: .; V gene: TRBV6-1; J gene: TRBJ2-7; CDR3 protein: ASSQGQFPYEQY
clone size: .; V gene: TRBV7-2; J gene: TRBJ1-4; CDR3 protein: ASSGSGGAREKLF
clone size: .; V gene: TRBV20-1; J gene: TRBJ1-5; CDR3 protein: NARDGNQPQH
clone size: .; V gene: TRBV2; J gene: TRBJ1-1; CDR3 protein: ASKALVGNTEAF
clone size: .; V gene: TRBV6-1; J gene: TRBJ1-6; CDR3 protein: ASTGRSNSPLH
clone size: .; V gene: TRBV20-1; J gene: TRBJ2-5; CDR3 protein: SALGAQETQY
clone size: few; V gene: TRBV7-8; J gene: TRBJ2-7; CDR3 protein: ASSLPSGGPYEQY
clone size: .; V gene: TRBV11-2; J gene: TRBJ1-1; CDR3 protein: ASSLGTGMNTEAF
clone size: few; V gene: TRBV5-4; J gene: TRBJ1-3; CDR3 protein: ASSPTRSGRNTIY
clone size: .; V gene: TRBV12-3/TRBV12-4; J gene: TRBJ2-5; CDR3 protein: ASSLGRSGKEETQY
clone size: .; V gene: TRBV20-1; J gene: TRBJ2-7; CDR3 protein: SARGQGLTGGSYEQY
clone size: .; V gene: TRBV20-1; J gene: TRBJ2-7; CDR3 protein: SARDTRSYVSYEQY
clone size: few; V gene: TRBV4-3; J gene: TRBJ2-7; CDR3 protein: ASSRKKGGHEQY
clone size: .; V gene: TRBV28; J gene: TRBJ1-2; CDR3 protein: ASSFLDNYGYT
clone size: few; V gene: TRBV20-1; J gene: TRBJ1-2; CDR3 protein: SARGTGSINYGYT
clone size: few; V gene: TRBV7-9; J gene: TRBJ1-1; CDR3 protein: ASSLRADNAEAF
clone size: .; V gene: TRBV28; J gene: TRBJ2-7; CDR3 protein: ASSHGTAGIGQY
clone size: few; V gene: TRBV6-2/TRBV6-3; J gene: TRBJ2-1; CDR3 protein: ASSFTLTSGRGNEQF
clone size: .; V gene: TRBV20-1; J gene: TRBJ2-3; CDR3 protein: SATPRLAGSTDTQY
clone size: .; V gene: TRBV2; J gene: TRBJ2-3; CDR3 protein: ASSEGAGAKDTQY
clone size: few; V gene: TRBV2; J gene: TRBJ1-2; CDR3 protein: ASSEREPTNYGYT
clone size: .; V gene: TRBV5-1; J gene: TRBJ2-3; CDR3 protein: ASSWAPGEDTQY
clone size: few; V gene: TRBV20-1; J gene: TRBJ2-2; CDR3 protein: SVAVPSIGELF
clone size: few; V gene: TRBV20-1; J gene: TRBJ2-7; CDR3 protein: SAKDYQPYEQY
clone size: few; V gene: TRBV7-3; J gene: TRBJ2-5; CDR3 protein: ASSPGATETQY
clone size: .; V gene: TRBV21-1; J gene: TRBJ2-3; CDR3 protein: ASSNPWGREAGGTDTQY
clone size: .; V gene: TRBV5-1; J gene: TRBJ2-3; CDR3 protein: ASSLLGLSDTQY
clone size: .; V gene: TRBV7-2; J gene: TRBJ2-7; CDR3 protein: ASSLDNRAIGEQY
clone size: .; V gene: TRBV6-2/TRBV6-3; J gene: TRBJ2-5; CDR3 protein: ASSYGRGRLETQY
clone size: .; V gene: TRBV28; J gene: TRBJ1-2; CDR3 protein: ASSWGGYGYT
clone size: .; V gene: TRBV30; J gene: TRBJ2-5; CDR3 protein: AWSVTGLQETQY
clone size: .; V gene: TRBV28; J gene: TRBJ2-7; CDR3 protein: ASSLRPTWSSYEQY
clone size: .; V gene: TRBV24-1; J gene: TRBJ2-3; CDR3 protein: ATSDPLRAPDTQY
clone size: .; V gene: TRBV6-8; J gene: TRBJ2-5; CDR3 protein: ASEVGEGMETQY
clone size: .; V gene: TRBV21-1; J gene: TRBJ2-5; CDR3 protein: ASSKGLPYQETQY
clone size: few; V gene: TRBV5-6; J gene: TRBJ2-1; CDR3 protein: ASSSSGQGFNNEQF